The 16 T cell receptor beta chains presented below share a single source sample, sequenced in a study of T-cell reconstitution after alpha-beta-depleted transplantation in children listed by TCRdb under 2016. Receptor amplification or capture employed PCR. TCRdb records Illumina HiSeq 2500 as the sequencer. To normalize quantification of the TCRbeta repertoire, the TCR libraries were built with molecular barcoding that relied on unique molecular identifiers. TCRdb cleaned the public reads at Q25 with fastp, built clones with MiXCR and kept in-frame beta chains. A single entry per CDR3 protein holds the most common genes and DNA from its merged rows. Across this sample there are about 580,000 distinct CDR3 sequences, with under 30% seen only once. The ten largest clones add up to 13% to 15% of the sample. The sample's treatment or condition label, decoded: allogeneic hematopoietic cell transplantation with graft depleted of TCRalphabeta T cells and CD19 B cells.

This specimen was PBMCs, mostly from graft donor cells, taken 360 days after TCRalphabeta/CD19-depleted stem cell transplant. The receptors were sampled from a boy under two years old who had a stem cell transplant for acute myeloid leukemia, so the T cells may come from the graft donor.

This clonotype was detected a few times. This chain links TRBV27 with TRBJ2-1; tentatively, D is TRBD2 (7 bases). The CDR3 covers 16 residues. Germline V gene lookup returns CDR1 MNHEY and CDR2 SMNVEV (reference sequence). V was clipped by 3 bases and J by 7 bases, with 19 bases between them. CDR3 sequence: CASSLTAGAVVNEQFF. CDR3 bases: TGTGCCAGCAGTTTGACGGCGGGGGCCGTGGTGAATGAGCAGTTCTTC.

This clonotype was observed at least ten times. The CDR3 coding sequence is TGCGCCAGCAGCGAACAGTCAACTAATGAAAAACTGTTTTTT. Protein sequence: CASSEQSTNEKLFF. The chain carries TRBV4-1 and TRBJ1-4, with no clear D. CDR1 and CDR2 (germline): MGHRA, YSYEKL. Trimming removed 5 bases from V and 0 bases from J, with 7 bases in between. The CDR3 contains 14 residues.

This clonotype was counted a few times. This chain uses TRBV29-1 with TRBJ1-1, with D possibly TRBD1 on 5 matching bases. CDR1 and CDR2 (germline): SQVTM, ANQGSEA. This CDR3 spans 13 amino acids. V shed 6 bases and J shed 1 base, with 12 bases lying between them. The chain's CDR3 is CSVGAGGNTEAFF. In DNA form, the CDR3 reads TGCAGCGTCGGTGCGGGGGGGAACACTGAAGCTTTCTTT.

This clonotype was seen many times. The chain joins TRBV20-1 to TRBJ2-7, with D perhaps assigned TRBD1 or TRBD2 (5 bases each). CDR3 size: 13 residues. Trimming took 0 bases from V and 5 from J, leaving 11 bases between them. Germline V gene sequence: CDR1 DFQATT, CDR2 SNEGSKA (reference sequence). The CDR3 loop reads CSARDPGRNEQYV. In nucleotides, the CDR3 is TGCAGTGCTAGAGATCCGGGACGGAACGAGCAGTACGTC.

The rearrangement uses TRBV7-6 and TRBJ2-7; D perhaps matches TRBD2 (6 bases). This CDR3 region has 16 residues. Trimming took off 0 bases at V and 0 bases at J, with 12 bases between the two ends. The germline CDR1 and CDR2 sequences are SGHVS and FNYEAQ. DNA for the CDR3: TGTGCCAGCAGCTTAGCGGCGGGGTCAAGCTCCTACGAGCAGTACTTC. Amino acid sequence: CASSLAAGSSSYEQYF.

The chain is built from TRBV7-6 and TRBJ2-6; D is tentatively TRBD1 or TRBD2 (6 bases each). The germline gives CDR1 SGHVS, CDR2 FNYEAQ. The CDR3 runs 17 residues. Between the trimmed V and J ends, which lost 5 bases and 5 bases, there was a span of 19 bases. The CDR3 loop reads CASSLRQDYTRANVLTF. Written as DNA, the CDR3 is TGTGCCAGCAGCCTGCGACAGGACTACACTAGGGCCAACGTCCTGACTTTC.

This clonotype was seen only a few times. The chain is built from TRBV20-1 and TRBJ2-5; D is unresolved. The CDR3 has 13 residues. V was shortened by 3 bases and J by 1 base, with 9 bases between the two germline ends. Looked up from germline, CDR1 is DFQATT and CDR2 is SNEGSKA (reference sequence). CDR3 loop: CSASIRVQETQYF. The CDR3 nucleotides are TGCAGTGCTAGTATCCGGGTCCAAGAGACCCAGTACTTC.

The rearrangement joins TRBV12-3 or TRBV12-4 to TRBJ1-5, with D possibly being TRBD1 (6 bases). This CDR3 has 17 residues. The germline V and J ends were trimmed by 5 bases and 0 bases, with 17 bases remaining between them. The CDR3 spells CASSPNLGQYSNQPQHF. The CDR3 region has the DNA TGTGCCAGCAGTCCTAACCTCGGACAGTATAGCAATCAGCCCCAGCATTTT.

The chain links TRBV6-1 to TRBJ2-6; D might be TRBD1 (5 bases). This CDR3 spans 16 amino acids. Germline CDR1 MNHNS, CDR2 SASEGT. V was pared by 4 bases and J by 0 bases, with 10 bases between. The CDR3 here is CASSVQGNSGANVLTF. In DNA, the CDR3 is TGTGCCAGCAGTGTGCAGGGTAACTCTGGGGCCAACGTCCTGACTTTC.

This clonotype showed up many times. This CDR3 reads CSVSLPGAPFDEQFF. CDR3 in DNA: TGCAGCGTTTCCTTACCCGGAGCCCCATTCGATGAGCAGTTCTTC. V gene TRBV29-1 combines with J gene TRBJ2-1; D is undetermined. The CDR3 runs to 15 residues. Germline CDR1 and CDR2: SQVTM and ANQGSEA. The V and J ends lost 5 bases and 8 bases respectively, with 22 bases between them.

The rearrangement links TRBV20-1 to TRBJ1-5, with 7 bases that match TRBD1. The V segment lost 6 bases and the J segment 4 bases; nucleotides outside the gene matches: 12. Germline CDR1 DFQATT, CDR2 SNEGSKA (reference sequence). This CDR3 has 15 residues. DNA of the CDR3: TGCAGTGCACCGACGGCAAGGGGGCCGAATCAGCCCCAGCATTTT. Protein product: CSAPTARGPNQPQHF.

Many counts were recorded for this clonotype. V is TRBV20-1 and J is TRBJ2-1; 9 bases agree with TRBD1. Germline-derived CDR1 and CDR2 are DFQATT and SNEGSKA (reference sequence). After removal of 5 bases from V and 6 bases from J, the junction contained 2 bases not matched to a gene. The CDR3 length is 12 residues. CDR3 sequence: CSALGQGNEQFF. CDR3 in DNA: TGCAGTGCTCTGGGACAGGGCAATGAGCAGTTCTTC.

A few counts support this clonotype. This rearrangement joins TRBV9 to TRBJ2-7, with D possibly TRBD1 on 6 matching bases. Germline values: CDR1 SGDLS, CDR2 YYNGEE. Trimming took off 0 bases at V and 3 bases at J, with 7 bases between the two ends. There are 13 residues in the CDR3. The CDR3 loop is CASSVADSYEQYF. CDR3 in DNA: TGTGCCAGCAGCGTAGCGGACAGCTACGAGCAGTACTTC.

The V call is TRBV7-7, the J call TRBJ2-3, with D uncertain. This CDR3 is built from 16 residues. Germline V gene lookup returns CDR1 SSHAT and CDR2 FNYEAQ (reference sequence). Trimming pared 5 bases from V and 3 bases from J, leaving 18 bases between. CDR3 coding DNA: TGTGCCAGCAGCCCAACCCCCGGATACCGAACAGATACGCAGTATTTT. Translating gives CASSPTPGYRTDTQYF.

This clonotype has more than one count but fewer than ten. V gene TRBV5-1 combines with J gene TRBJ2-3; the match to TRBD1 covers 9 bases. The CDR3 totals 10 residues. The germline V gene encodes CDR1 SGHRS and CDR2 YFSETQ. J lost 11 bases, V lost 7 bases, and 2 bases had no gene match. The CDR3 coding sequence is TGCGCCAGCGGGGACAGGGAGCAGTATTTT. It translates to CASGDREQYF. Together with reference TRBV5-1 and TRBJ2-3, the CDR3 gives the full variable domain: KAGVTQTPRYLIKTRGQQVTLSCSPISGHRSVSWYQQTPGQGLQFLFEYFSETQRNKGNFPGRFSGRQFSNSRSEMNVSTLELGDSALYLCASGDREQYFGPGTRLTVL.

The chain is built from TRBV6-6 and TRBJ2-5; D unresolved. Germline V gene data show CDR1 as MNHNY and CDR2 as SVGAGI (reference sequence). The V and J ends lost 2 bases and 1 base respectively, with 11 bases between them. This CDR3 comprises 15 residues. CDR3 sequence reads: CASSYQAIAQETQYF. Here the CDR3 DNA reads TGTGCCAGCAGTTACCAAGCGATAGCCCAAGAGACCCAGTACTTC.